Shown below are 32 T cell receptor beta chains from a single sample sequenced in a study of CD8+ T cells in alopecia areata. Extracted from the samples, RNA was reverse transcribed into cDNA to serve as the sequencing template. The data were produced by immunoSEQ multiplex PCR, yet TCRdb's version contains in-frame clones alone and is incomplete. The sample yields around 120,000 clones, about 60% seen once. The sequenced material came from CD4+ T cells sorted from blood. The receptors derive from a human donor in good health.

The chain joins TRBV5-1 to TRBJ1-6; D is possibly TRBD1 (6 bases). The CDR3 runs 16 residues. Trimming took 3 bases from V and 4 from J, leaving 14 bases between them. Germline-derived CDR1 and CDR2 are SGHRS and YFSETQ. In DNA form, the CDR3 reads TGCGCCAGCAGCTGGGGGTTCGGACAGTATAATTCACCCCTCCACTTT. This gives the protein CASSWGFGQYNSPLHF.

This clone occurred once. The V call is TRBV2, the J call TRBJ2-2; D might be TRBD2 (5 bases). V shed 4 bases and J shed 1 base, with 10 bases lying between them. In germline, CDR1 is SNHLY, CDR2 FYNNEI. The CDR3 extends over 15 amino acids. CDR3 protein: CASSVISENTGELFF. DNA of the CDR3: TGTGCCAGCAGTGTGATTAGCGAGAACACCGGGGAGCTGTTTTTT.

The genes are TRBV10-2 and TRBJ2-6; D ambiguous. Trimming left V 6 bases short and J 4 bases short, with 10 bases between. This CDR3 has 14 amino acids. Per the germline V gene, CDR1 is WSHSY and CDR2 is SAAADI. The CDR3 DNA reads TGCGCCAGCAGCGCCACTCGCGGGGCCAACGTCCTGACTTTC. Protein product: CASSATRGANVLTF.

V and J are TRBV7-9 and TRBJ1-2; 8 nucleotides line up with TRBD1. V lost 9 bases to trimming and J lost 2 bases; unmatched junction nucleotides: 8. This CDR3 has 14 residues. CDR1 and CDR2 (germline): SEHNR, FQNEAQ (reference sequence). The CDR3 is CASTPGTGNYGYTF. CDR3 in DNA: TGTGCCAGTACCCCCGGGACAGGCAACTATGGCTACACCTTC. The full variable domain, its missing parts supplied by reference TRBV7-9 and TRBJ1-2, is DTGVSQNPRHKITKRGQNVTFRCDPISEHNRLYWYRQTLGQGPEFLTYFQNEAQLEKSRLLSDRFSAERPKGSFSTLEIQRTEQGDSAMYLCASTPGTGNYGYTFGSGTRLTVV.

V gene TRBV11-2 combines with J gene TRBJ1-2; TRBD1 agrees at 9 bases. Unmatched junction bases numbered 8, after V lost 5 bases and J lost 4 bases. Germline V CDR1 and CDR2: SGHAT, FQNNGV. This CDR3 spans 15 amino acids. The CDR3, as DNA: TGTGCCAGCAGCAGCTCGTTGACAGGGGGCTATGGCTACACCTTC. This translates into CASSSSLTGGYGYTF.

The gene calls are TRBV13 and TRBJ1-2; D remains unclear. This CDR3 has 15 amino acids. Germline CDR1 PRHDT, CDR2 FYEKMQ (reference sequence). The V gene lost 1 base and the J gene lost 4 bases, with 13 bases spanning the gap. The CDR3 DNA reads TGTGCCAGCAGCTTAGAAAGAGCGGGGATCTATGGCTACACCTTC. This encodes CASSLERAGIYGYTF.

The gene calls are TRBV7-9 and TRBJ1-2, with 9 bases fitting TRBD1. V shed 3 bases and J 8 bases; nucleotides not matched to a gene: 10. This CDR3 spans 15 amino acids. From germline, CDR1 is SEHNR and CDR2 FQNEAQ (reference sequence). The CDR3 DNA follows: TGTGCCAGCAGCTTCTCCGGGACAGGGTCTATGGGCTACACCTTC. It codes for CASSFSGTGSMGYTF.

CDR3 residues: CASRRQGAYNEQFF. In nucleotides, the CDR3 is TGTGCCAGCAGACGACAGGGGGCCTACAATGAGCAGTTCTTC. V gene TRBV7-8 combines with J gene TRBJ2-1; TRBD1 agrees at 9 bases. Unmatched junction bases numbered 2, after V lost 6 bases and J lost 2 bases. The CDR3 has 14 amino acids. Germline V gene lookup returns CDR1 SGHVS and CDR2 FQNEAQ.

The chain recombines TRBV9 with TRBJ2-2, with D possibly matching TRBD1 (6 bases). The CDR3 covers 14 residues. Germline CDR1 reads SGDLS; CDR2 reads YYNGEE. V dropped 4 bases and J dropped 6 bases, with 13 bases sitting between them. The chain's CDR3 is CASSPSGAPGELFF. DNA for the CDR3: TGTGCCAGCAGCCCTTCAGGGGCGCCCGGGGAGCTGTTTTTT.

The V call is TRBV29-1, the J call TRBJ2-1, with 7 positions matching TRBD2. In germline, CDR1 is SQVTM, CDR2 ANQGSEA. V shed 6 bases, J shed 4 bases, and the junction held 12 bases outside the gene matches. The CDR3 is made up of 15 amino acids. The DNA for the CDR3 is TGCAGCGTCCCCTCCCCCCGGGGGGTTTACAATGAGCAGTTCTTC. This sequence encodes CSVPSPRGVYNEQFF.

The rearrangement uses TRBV30 and TRBJ1-1; no definite D call. Trimming stripped 0 bases from V and 12 bases from J, with 14 bases between. This CDR3 is built from 12 residues. Germline CDR1 GTSNPN, CDR2 SVGIG (reference sequence). The CDR3 nucleotides are TGTGCCTGGAGTGTACGGGAAGGGAAGACTTTCTTT. Protein sequence: CAWSVREGKTFF.

The rearrangement uses TRBV30 and TRBJ2-7; TRBD2 aligns across 9 bases. The V gene end was trimmed by 2 bases and the J gene end by 6 bases; junction bases not matched to a gene: 11. This CDR3 has 15 residues. CDR1 is GTSNPN, CDR2 SVGIG, per germline (reference sequence). The CDR3 spells CAWSLLERGAPEQYF. The CDR3 nucleotides are TGTGCCTGGAGTTTACTCGAGCGGGGGGCTCCCGAGCAGTACTTC.

V is TRBV7-8 and J is TRBJ1-2, with 8 nucleotides matching TRBD1. The CDR3 sequence is 15 residues long. From germline, CDR1 is SGHVS and CDR2 FQNEAQ. V was pared by 0 bases and J by 2 bases, with 2 bases of the junction left unmatched. The CDR3 DNA reads TGTGCCAGCAGCTTAGCGCAGGGGGCCAACTATGGCTACACCTTC. Translating gives CASSLAQGANYGYTF.

This clone has just a few counts. The chain is built from TRBV5-1 and TRBJ1-1, with 7 bases fitting TRBD1. CDR3 length: 16 residues. V shed 3 bases, J shed 4 bases, and the junction held 12 bases outside the gene matches. The germline gives CDR1 SGHRS, CDR2 YFSETQ. As DNA, the CDR3 is TGCGCCAGCAGCTCTGGGACAGCGAAGATCGGCACTGAAGCTTTCTTT. This encodes CASSSGTAKIGTEAFF.

This clone was detected a few times. This chain's CDR3 is CSVVYALVFADTQYF. The CDR3 DNA is TGCAGCGTTGTTTATGCCCTAGTATTCGCAGATACGCAGTATTTT. V gene TRBV29-1 combines with J gene TRBJ2-3; D gene ambiguous. In germline, CDR1 is SQVTM, CDR2 ANQGSEA. The length of the CDR3 is 15 residues. The ends were cut back, 4 bases at V and 4 bases at J, with 18 bases in the middle.

The gene calls are TRBV2 and TRBJ1-2, with a weak D call TRBD1 (5 bases). Trimming stripped 6 bases from V and 8 bases from J, with 19 bases between. Germline assignment: CDR1 SNHLY and CDR2 FYNNEI. This CDR3 has 14 amino acids. The CDR3 nucleotides read TGTGCCAGCAGGGGGCCGGGACCTTTTTCCGGCTACACCTTC. Encoded protein: CASRGPGPFSGYTF. Full variable domain (missing parts from reference TRBV2 and TRBJ1-2): EPEVTQTPSHQVTQMGQEVILRCVPISNHLYFYWYRQILGQKVEFLVSFYNNEISEKSEIFDDQFSVERPDGSNFTLKIRSTKLEDSAMYFCASRGPGPFSGYTFGSGTRLTVV.

The chain has TRBV12-5 and TRBJ2-2; unclear D gene. CDR3 length: 12 amino acids. The germline V and J ends were trimmed by 6 bases and 6 bases, with 8 bases remaining between them. The V gene's germline CDR1 is LGHNT and CDR2 FRNRAP. This chain's CDR3 is CASGQGPGELFF. CDR3 DNA sequence: TGTGCTAGTGGCCAAGGCCCCGGGGAGCTGTTTTTT.

This chain uses TRBV5-4 with TRBJ2-6; D is ambiguous. V was cut by 4 bases and J by 0 bases, with 8 bases left in between. The CDR3 extends over 15 amino acids. From germline, CDR1 is SGHNT and CDR2 YYREEE (reference sequence). The CDR3, as DNA: TGTGCCAGCAGCCCAGGCGTCTCTGGGGCCAACGTCCTGACTTTC. The encoded protein is CASSPGVSGANVLTF.

This clone was seen only a few times. The chain combines TRBV7-9 with TRBJ1-2; D unresolved. V was shortened by 5 bases and J by 6 bases, with 4 bases between the two germline ends. Germline V gene lookup returns CDR1 SEHNR and CDR2 FQNEAQ (reference sequence). There are 10 residues in the CDR3. CDR3 in DNA: TGTGCCAGCAGCCTTAATGGCTACACCTTC. Amino acids: CASSLNGYTF.

The table lists this clone with many counts. This chain links TRBV7-2 with TRBJ2-4, with no clear D. V was trimmed by 2 bases and J by 0 bases, leaving 2 bases between them. This CDR3 spans 13 amino acids. Germline-derived CDR1 and CDR2 are SGHTA and FQGNSA. The CDR3 here is CASSLIAKNIQYF. The CDR3 DNA reads TGTGCCAGCAGCTTAATAGCCAAAAACATTCAGTACTTC.

The chain carries TRBV5-4 and TRBJ2-5, with 10 bases fitting TRBD1. With 2 bases clipped from V and 5 bases from J, the junction kept 6 bases outside the gene matches. The CDR3 length is 15 residues. Germline values: CDR1 SGHNT, CDR2 YYREEE (reference sequence). CDR3 amino acids: CASSFGTGVYETQYF. CDR3 sequence (DNA): TGTGCCAGCAGCTTCGGGACAGGGGTATACGAGACCCAGTACTTC.

This clone was observed a few times. CDR3 residues: CASNLDGRNIQYF. The CDR3 DNA follows: TGTGCCAGCAATCTCGACGGGCGAAACATTCAGTACTTC. V gene TRBV7-2 combines with J gene TRBJ2-4; D is uncertain. CDR1 SGHTA and CDR2 FQGNSA come from the germline V gene. Trimming cost V 7 bases and J 6 bases, with 13 bases left between them. The CDR3 is 13 amino acids.

The chain has TRBV19 and TRBJ1-2; D is unclear. The CDR3 loop spans 15 amino acids. The germline V gene has CDR1 LNHDA and CDR2 SQIVND (reference sequence). Trimming left V 0 bases short and J 4 bases short, with 12 bases between. The CDR3 region has the DNA TGTGCCAGTAGTATAGACGGAGGGCAATTCTATGGCTACACCTTC. Translating it yields CASSIDGGQFYGYTF. The complete variable domain, with remaining parts taken from reference TRBV19 and TRBJ1-2, reads DGGITQSPKYLFRKEGQNVTLSCEQNLNHDAMYWYRQDPGQGLRLIYYSQIVNDFQKGDIAEGYSVSREKKESFPLTVTSAQKNPTAFYLCASSIDGGQFYGYTFGSGTRLTVV.

This chain links TRBV18 with TRBJ2-1; maybe TRBD2 (6 bases). This CDR3 comprises 18 residues. Germline V CDR1 and CDR2: KGHSH, LQKENI. The ends were cut back, 3 bases at V and 4 bases at J, with 22 bases in the middle. In nucleotides, the CDR3 is TGTGCCAGCTCACCGACAATCCCTTCCGCCAGCGGGTACAATGAGCAGTTCTTC. This translates into CASSPTIPSASGYNEQFF.

This clone appeared once. V and J are TRBV2 and TRBJ2-2; 9 bases map to TRBD2. This CDR3 spans 16 amino acids. Germline assignment: CDR1 SNHLY and CDR2 FYNNEI. V trimming: 4 bases; J trimming: 7 bases; junction bases outside the gene matches: 10. The CDR3 spells CASSGASGAVHGELFF. The CDR3 DNA is TGTGCCAGCAGTGGGGCTAGCGGGGCCGTTCACGGGGAGCTGTTTTTT.

V and J are TRBV12-5 and TRBJ2-3; no definite D call. CDR1 and CDR2 from the germline V gene are LGHNT and FRNRAP. The CDR3 extends over 14 amino acids. V lost 6 bases, J lost 3 bases, and 13 bases lay in between. CDR3 nucleotide sequence: TGTGCTAGTGGGCTTGACGGGCGGACAGATACGCAGTATTTT. This sequence encodes CASGLDGRTDTQYF.

In its sample, this clone was seen a few times. CDR3 in amino acids: CASSAPGGTANTEAFF. CDR3 nucleotide sequence: TGTGCCAGCAGCGCCCCGGGCGGGACGGCTAACACTGAAGCTTTCTTT. This chain joins TRBV11-2 and TRBJ1-1, with D possibly TRBD1 on 5 matching bases. CDR1 SGHAT and CDR2 FQNNGV come from the germline V gene. Trimming cost V 5 bases and J 2 bases, with 18 bases left between them. The CDR3 has 16 residues.

The chain recombines TRBV12-5 with TRBJ2-5, with D unclear. The CDR3 is made up of 11 amino acids. Trimming shortened V by 4 bases and J by 4 bases, and 4 bases separated the two germline ends. Germline V gene sequence: CDR1 LGHNT, CDR2 FRNRAP. The CDR3 sequence is CASGWGETQYF. In DNA form, the CDR3 reads TGTGCTAGTGGTTGGGGAGAGACCCAGTACTTC.

The chain links TRBV29-1 to TRBJ1-6; TRBD1 agrees at 7 bases. The germline V gene encodes CDR1 SQVTM and CDR2 ANQGSEA. The CDR3 is 13 amino acids. Trimming removed 6 bases from V and 5 bases from J; junction bases left unmatched: 4. The chain's CDR3 is CSVSTGNNSPLHF. In DNA form, the CDR3 reads TGCAGCGTGTCGACAGGGAATAATTCACCCCTCCACTTT.

A word on this clone: Other DNA sequences in this specimen translate into the identical CDR3. This sequence joins TRBV6-5 and TRBJ1-5; 8 nucleotides agree with TRBD1. CDR1 MNHEY and CDR2 SVGAGI come from the germline V gene. This CDR3 contains 15 residues. V gave up 6 bases and J gave up 4 bases; unmatched junction bases: 8. The DNA of the CDR3 is TGTGCCAGCAGCCCCGACAGGGGAGGTAATCAGCCCCAGCATTTT. It translates to CASSPDRGGNQPQHF.

This chain uses TRBV30 with TRBJ2-4; D is uncertain. This CDR3 is built from 16 residues. Germline-derived CDR1 and CDR2 are GTSNPN and SVGIG (reference sequence). Trimming removed 1 base from V and 0 bases from J, with 13 bases in between. Here the CDR3 reads CAWSAVAIIAKNIQYF. The CDR3 DNA reads as TGTGCCTGGAGTGCCGTGGCTATCATAGCCAAAAACATTCAGTACTTC. The variable domain in full, with the rest retrieved from reference TRBV30 and TRBJ2-4, is SQTIHQWPATLVQPVGSPLSLECTVEGTSNPNLYWYRQAAGRGLQLLFYSVGIGQISSEVPQNLSASRPQDRQFILSSKKLLLSDSGFYLCAWSAVAIIAKNIQYFGAGTRLSVL.

The chain is built from TRBV29-1 and TRBJ2-1, with a possible D match to TRBD2 (6 bases). V gave up 6 bases and J gave up 7 bases, with 16 bases separating them. CDR1 and CDR2 from the germline V gene are SQVTM and ANQGSEA. There are 13 residues in the CDR3. Here the CDR3 reads CSVASVTKNEQFF. CDR3 bases: TGCAGCGTAGCTAGCGTAACTAAGAATGAGCAGTTCTTC.